What follows describes a single TCR beta chain. The antigen remains undetermined. The sample comes from a study of T cell responses to AZD1222 COVID-19 vaccine. Study-level information: Second-dose schedules of about 4 or about 12 weeks were combined.

Profiled with immunoSEQ multiplex PCR; TCRdb holds only in-frame clones, not every one. The sample has about 140,000 clones; approximately 90% are singletons. The CDR3 totals 15 residues. Germline CDR1 MDHEN, CDR2 SYDVKM. With V trimmed by 2 bases and J by 5 bases, 8 bases remained unmatched. Findings and limits, study-wide: Close to half of spike-specific TCRs reportedly recognize unmutated variant regions. Donor demographics were predominantly white British with a female majority; clonal diversity may be underestimated. Once two AZD1222 doses were given, Spike-specific TCR breadth and depth went up.

This clonotype originated in an adult in good health. The J gene is TRBJ1-1, the V gene TRBV28, with 7 bases lining up with TRBD1. The sample in question was peripheral blood, obtained on day 0 of AZD1222 vaccination. CDR3 sequence reads: CASSLSPGGWTEAFF. CDR3 coding DNA: TGTGCCAGCAGTTTAAGCCCAGGGGGATGGACTGAAGCTTTCTTT.